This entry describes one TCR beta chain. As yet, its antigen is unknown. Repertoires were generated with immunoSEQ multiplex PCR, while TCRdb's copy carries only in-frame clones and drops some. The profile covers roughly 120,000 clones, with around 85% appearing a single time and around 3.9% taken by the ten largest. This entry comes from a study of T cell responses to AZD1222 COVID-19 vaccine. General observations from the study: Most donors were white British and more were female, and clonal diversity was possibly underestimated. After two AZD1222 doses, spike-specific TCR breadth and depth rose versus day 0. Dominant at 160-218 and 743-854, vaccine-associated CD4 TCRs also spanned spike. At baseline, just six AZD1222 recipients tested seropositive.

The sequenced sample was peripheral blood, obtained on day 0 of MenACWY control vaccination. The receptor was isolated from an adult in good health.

CDR3: CARPHAAENLENGYTF. The CDR3 DNA follows: TGTGCCAGACCCCATGCGGCAGAAAACCTCGAAAATGGCTACACCTTC. V and J are TRBV3-1 (or the pseudogene TRBV3-2) and TRBJ1-2; no reliable D call. Germline CDR1 reads LGHDT; CDR2 reads YNNKEL (reference sequence). V lost 9 bases to trimming and J lost 6 bases, with 26 bases between them. The CDR3 spans 16 residues.